This record covers a single TCR beta chain. TCRdb keeps only in-frame clones here, not all; method: immunoSEQ multiplex PCR. Here the sample spans 39,000 or so clones, 90% to 95% being singletons. The data were obtained in a study of lymphopenia after photon versus proton radiotherapy. Material: peripheral blood, obtained from a patient treated with photon-based radiotherapy. This TCR was recovered from a man in his sixties with cholangiocarcinoma.

The CDR3 nucleotides are TGTGCCAGCAGCTTATGGGACAGGGGTTTTTCCAAAAACATTCAGTACTTC. This sequence encodes CASSLWDRGFSKNIQYF. This chain connects TRBV11-2 to TRBJ2-4; 10 nucleotides line up with TRBD1. CDR1 is SGHAT and CDR2 is FQNNGV in the germline V gene. V shed 2 bases, J shed 2 bases, and the junction held 6 bases outside the gene matches. The CDR3 runs to 17 residues.